This T cell receptor (beta chain) was recovered during a study of early stage breast cancer tumors. Study-wide findings and caveats: Comparing each tissue with blood distinguished tumor from normal in about 90% of the 16 patients.

Some clones are missing from TCRdb's copy, which holds only in-frame ones; the method was immunoSEQ multiplex PCR. The sample consists of 4,000 to 5,000 clones, 60% to 65% of them appearing once. As regards this clone: The antigen is not known.

This CDR3 spans 16 amino acids. The V and J ends lost 2 bases and 7 bases, in that order; junction bases with no gene match: 10. Germline V lookup: CDR1 SGHNT, CDR2 YENEEA. Sequencing input: breast tumor tissue. The clonotype originates from a person in their fifties with breast cancer. The chain carries TRBV11-3 and TRBJ2-2; the match to TRBD2 covers 7 bases. In DNA form, the CDR3 reads TGTGCCAGCAGCTTAAGGAGCGGGATTTCCGGCGGGGAGCTGTTTTTT. Translation: CASSLRSGISGGELFF.